This T cell receptor beta chain was captured in a study of blood T cell repertoires in COVID-19. V lost 6 bases and J lost 0, with 11 bases in between. The germline V gene encodes CDR1 LNHDA and CDR2 SQIVND (reference sequence). CDR3 length equals 14 residues. Profiling relied on immunoSEQ multiplex PCR, and the TCRdb table lists in-frame clones only, not all of them. This sample has approximately 260,000 clones, with approximately 90% found just once. The participants were between 18 and 89 years old and came from about two dozen US areas. Cohort placement rested on clinical history that participants reported themselves.

The V and J genes are TRBV19 and TRBJ1-1; D gene unclear. The sequence was obtained from a woman aged 40 to 49 with acute COVID-19. Sample: PBMCs or T cells enriched from blood (not recorded which). CDR3 coding DNA: TGTGCCAGTAGGGACGGGAAGATGAACACTGAAGCTTTCTTT. Translated: CASRDGKMNTEAFF.